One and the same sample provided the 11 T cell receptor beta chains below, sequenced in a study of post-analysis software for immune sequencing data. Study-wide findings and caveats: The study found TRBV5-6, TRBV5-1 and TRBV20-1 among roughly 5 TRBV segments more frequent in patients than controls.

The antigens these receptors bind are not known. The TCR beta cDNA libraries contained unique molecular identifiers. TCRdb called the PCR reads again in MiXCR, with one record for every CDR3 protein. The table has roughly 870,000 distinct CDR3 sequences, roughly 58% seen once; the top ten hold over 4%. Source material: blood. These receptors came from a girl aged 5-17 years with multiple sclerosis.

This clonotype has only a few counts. The CDR3 is CASSLVPGEADTQYF. CDR3 sequence (DNA): TGTGCCAGCAGCTTGGTCCCGGGAGAGGCTGATACGCAGTATTTT. The rearrangement uses TRBV5-6 and TRBJ2-3; possibly TRBD2 for D (6 bases). The length of the CDR3 is 15 residues. Trimming cost V 0 bases and J 6 bases, with 14 bases left between them. CDR1 is SGHDT, CDR2 YYEEEE, per germline.

This CDR3 reads CASGARYSYEQYF. CDR3 coding DNA: TGTGCCAGCGGTGCGCGGTACTCCTACGAGCAGTACTTC. The gene calls are TRBV7-9 and TRBJ2-7; D is undetermined. The germline V and J ends were trimmed by 8 bases and 0 bases, with 11 bases remaining between them. Per the germline V gene, CDR1 is SEHNR and CDR2 is FQNEAQ (reference sequence). There are 13 residues in the CDR3.

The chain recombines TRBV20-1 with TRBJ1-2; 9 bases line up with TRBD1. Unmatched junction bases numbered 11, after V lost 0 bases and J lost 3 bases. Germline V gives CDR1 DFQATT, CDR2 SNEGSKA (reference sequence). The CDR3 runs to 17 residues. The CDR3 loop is CSARDRPTGGIDYGYTF. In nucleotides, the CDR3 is TGCAGTGCTAGAGATCGTCCGACAGGGGGTATCGACTATGGCTACACCTTC.

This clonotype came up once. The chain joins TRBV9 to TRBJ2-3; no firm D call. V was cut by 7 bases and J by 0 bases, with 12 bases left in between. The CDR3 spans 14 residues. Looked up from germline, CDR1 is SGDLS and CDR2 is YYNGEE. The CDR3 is CASSVLPSTDTQYF. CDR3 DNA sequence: TGTGCCAGCTCCGTTCTGCCTAGCACAGATACGCAGTATTTT.

CDR3 sequence reads: CAISDGFSGGERGYTF. CDR3 DNA: TGTGCCATCAGTGACGGGTTCTCTGGTGGGGAACGGGGCTACACCTTC. The J gene is TRBJ1-2, the V gene TRBV10-3; D gene uncertain. Germline loops: CDR1 ENHRY, CDR2 SYGVKD. Trimming left V 3 bases short and J 8 bases short, with 22 bases between. This CDR3 contains 16 residues.

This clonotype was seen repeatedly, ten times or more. CDR3 sequence: CASSGETQYF. In DNA form, the CDR3 reads TGTGCCAGCAGCGGAGAGACCCAGTACTTC. The rearrangement joins TRBV12-3 or TRBV12-4 to TRBJ2-5; no reliable D call. The CDR3 has 10 residues. V was clipped by 6 bases and J by 4 bases, with 3 bases between them.

CDR3 coding DNA: TGCAGCCCCTGTGGGAGGAGTGTTGCCTACGAGCAGTACTTC. It codes for CSPCGRSVAYEQYF. This chain joins TRBV29-1 and TRBJ2-4; D possibly corresponds to TRBD2 (6 bases). The end of the DNA fits TRBJ2-7 better, so the J call may be wrong. Germline V gene lookup returns CDR1 SQVTM and CDR2 ANQGSEA. The CDR3 extends over 14 amino acids.

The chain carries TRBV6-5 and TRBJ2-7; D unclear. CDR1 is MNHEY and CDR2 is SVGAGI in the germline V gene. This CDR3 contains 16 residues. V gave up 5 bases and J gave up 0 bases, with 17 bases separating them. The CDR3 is CASSLDRSAYSYEQYF. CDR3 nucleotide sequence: TGTGCCAGCAGTCTCGACCGGAGCGCGTACTCCTACGAGCAGTACTTC.

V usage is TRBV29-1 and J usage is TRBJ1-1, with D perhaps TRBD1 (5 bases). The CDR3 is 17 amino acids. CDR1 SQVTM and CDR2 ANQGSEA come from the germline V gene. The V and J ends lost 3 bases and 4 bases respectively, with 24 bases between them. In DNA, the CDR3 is TGCAGCGTTGAGAGGAATGCACGGGGGTGGGGGAGCACTGAAGCTTTCTTT. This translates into CSVERNARGWGSTEAFF.

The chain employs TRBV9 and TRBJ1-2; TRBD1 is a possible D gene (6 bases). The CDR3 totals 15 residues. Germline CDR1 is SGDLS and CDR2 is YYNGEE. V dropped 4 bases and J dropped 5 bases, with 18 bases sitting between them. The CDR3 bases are TGTGCCAGCAGCCCCAGGGGTCAATTAGGGTATGGCTACACCTTC. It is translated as CASSPRGQLGYGYTF.

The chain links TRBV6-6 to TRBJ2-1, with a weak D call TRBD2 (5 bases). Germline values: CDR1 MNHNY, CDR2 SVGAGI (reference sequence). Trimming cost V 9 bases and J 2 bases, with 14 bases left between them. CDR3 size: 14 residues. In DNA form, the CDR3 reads TGTGCCAGTGAGTTAAAGGAGGCCTACAATGAGCAGTTCTTC. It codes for CASELKEAYNEQFF.